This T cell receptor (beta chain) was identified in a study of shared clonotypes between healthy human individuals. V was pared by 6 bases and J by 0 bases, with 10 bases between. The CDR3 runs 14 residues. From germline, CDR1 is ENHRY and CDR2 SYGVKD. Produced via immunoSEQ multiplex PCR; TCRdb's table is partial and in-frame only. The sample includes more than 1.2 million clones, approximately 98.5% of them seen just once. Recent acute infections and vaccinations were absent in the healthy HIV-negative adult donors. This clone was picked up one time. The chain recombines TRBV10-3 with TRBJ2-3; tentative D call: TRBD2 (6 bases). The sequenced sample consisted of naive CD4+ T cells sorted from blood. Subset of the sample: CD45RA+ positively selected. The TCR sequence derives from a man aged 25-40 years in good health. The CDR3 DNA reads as TGTGCCATCAGCTTGCGGGGAAGCACAGATACGCAGTATTTT. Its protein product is CAISLRGSTDTQYF.